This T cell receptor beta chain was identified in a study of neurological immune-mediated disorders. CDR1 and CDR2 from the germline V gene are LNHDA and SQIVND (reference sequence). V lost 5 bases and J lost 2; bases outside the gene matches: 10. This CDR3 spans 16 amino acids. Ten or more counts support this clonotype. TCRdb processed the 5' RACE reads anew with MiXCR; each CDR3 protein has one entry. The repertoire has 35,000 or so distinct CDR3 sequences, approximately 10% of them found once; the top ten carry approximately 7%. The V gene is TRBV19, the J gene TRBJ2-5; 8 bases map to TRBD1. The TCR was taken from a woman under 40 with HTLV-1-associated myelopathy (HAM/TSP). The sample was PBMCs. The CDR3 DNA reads TGTGCCAGTAGTGCTAGGAGGACAGGGCGGCAAGAGACCCAGTACTTC. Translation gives CASSARRTGRQETQYF.